The clone carrying this T cell receptor (beta chain) was recorded many times. The sample belongs to a study of T cell repertoires in cytomegalovirus infection. TCRdb redid the calling of the reads with MiXCR, one entry per CDR3 protein. The sample has about 460,000 distinct CDR3 sequences; about 11% are singletons. Germline lookup yields CDR1 SGHVS and CDR2 FNYEAQ. V was pared by 0 bases and J by 10 bases, with 16 bases between. The CDR3 covers 15 residues. V gene TRBV7-6 combines with J gene TRBJ2-1; D is undetermined. Sequencing used PBMCs. The sequence was obtained from a human donor in good health (CMV status not recorded). Some clones in this sample may be carry-over from other donors' samples. The CDR3 DNA reads as TGTGCCAGCAGCTTAGCCTCTACTCGGATTAAGGAGCAGTTCTTC. Its translation is CASSLASTRIKEQFF.